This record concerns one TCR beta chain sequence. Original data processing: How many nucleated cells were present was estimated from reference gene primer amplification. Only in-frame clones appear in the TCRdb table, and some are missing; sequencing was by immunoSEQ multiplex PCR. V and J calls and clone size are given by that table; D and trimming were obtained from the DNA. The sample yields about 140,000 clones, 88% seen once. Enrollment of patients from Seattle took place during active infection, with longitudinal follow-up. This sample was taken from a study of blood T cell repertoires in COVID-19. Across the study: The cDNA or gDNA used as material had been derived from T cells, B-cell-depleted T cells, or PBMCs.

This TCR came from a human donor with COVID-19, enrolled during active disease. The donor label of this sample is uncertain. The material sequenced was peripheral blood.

The CDR3 spells CASSLGQGSEKLFF. Here the CDR3 DNA reads TGTGCCAGCAGCTTGGGACAGGGTAGTGAAAAACTGTTTTTT. The chain recombines TRBV5-5 with TRBJ1-4; 7 positions match TRBD1. The germline V gene has CDR1 SGHKS and CDR2 YYEKEE (reference sequence). V was clipped by 0 bases and J by 7 bases; unmatched bases: 3. CDR3 size: 14 residues.